Described below is a single TCR beta chain sequence and its context. The target antigen is unknown. The sample belongs to a study of shared clonotypes between healthy human individuals. General study points: Memory subsets generally showed lower estimated richness than naive subsets. Roughly 4.6% of naive CD4 clonotypes were common to four donors. Generation probability values for non-shared clonotypes were lower than those for clonotypes shared by all four donors. Few donors limited the genetic and exposure-history diversity represented.

Unmatched junction bases numbered 8, after V lost 4 bases and J lost 4 bases. CDR3 length: 15 amino acids. The germline V gene has CDR1 MNHNS and CDR2 SASEGT. Clones were sequenced by immunoSEQ multiplex PCR, and TCRdb holds only the in-frame ones, with some missing. The sample consists of more than 2,000,000 clones, about 92% of them appearing once. The receptor was derived from a man between 18 and 35 years old in good health. The V and J genes are TRBV6-1 and TRBJ1-2; 8 bases are shared with TRBD1. Specimen: naive CD4+ T cells sorted from blood. The subset denotes: CD45RA+ positively selected. The CDR3 here is CASSGELTGGYGYTF. CDR3 DNA: TGTGCCAGCAGTGGGGAGCTTACAGGGGGCTATGGCTACACCTTC.